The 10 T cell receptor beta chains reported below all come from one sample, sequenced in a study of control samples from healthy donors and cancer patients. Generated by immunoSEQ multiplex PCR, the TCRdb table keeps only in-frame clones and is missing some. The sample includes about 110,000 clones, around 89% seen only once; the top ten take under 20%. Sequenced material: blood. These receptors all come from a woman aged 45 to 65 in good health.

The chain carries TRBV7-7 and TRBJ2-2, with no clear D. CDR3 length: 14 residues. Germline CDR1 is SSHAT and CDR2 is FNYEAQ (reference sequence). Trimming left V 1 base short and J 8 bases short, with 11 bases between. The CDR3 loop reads CASSLGTERGELFF. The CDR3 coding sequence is TGTGCCAGCAGCTTAGGAACAGAAAGGGGGGAGCTGTTTTTT.

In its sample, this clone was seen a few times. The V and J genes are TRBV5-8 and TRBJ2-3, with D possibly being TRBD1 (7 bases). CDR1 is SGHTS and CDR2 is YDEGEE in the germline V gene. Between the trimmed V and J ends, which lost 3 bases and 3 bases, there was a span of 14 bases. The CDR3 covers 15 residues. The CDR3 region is CASSYPTGRTDTQYF. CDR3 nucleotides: TGTGCCAGCAGCTATCCGACAGGGAGGACAGATACGCAGTATTTT.

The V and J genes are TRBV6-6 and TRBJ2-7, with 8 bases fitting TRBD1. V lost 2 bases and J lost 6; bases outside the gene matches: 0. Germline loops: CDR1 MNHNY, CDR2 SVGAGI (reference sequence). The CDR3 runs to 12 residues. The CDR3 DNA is TGTGCCAGCAGTTACGACAGGGGCGAGCAGTACTTC. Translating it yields CASSYDRGEQYF.

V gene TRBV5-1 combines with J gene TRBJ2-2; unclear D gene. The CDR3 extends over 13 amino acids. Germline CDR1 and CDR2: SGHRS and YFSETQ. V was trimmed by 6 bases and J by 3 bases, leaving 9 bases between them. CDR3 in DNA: TGCGCCAGCACTCCCAAAGACACCGGGGAGCTGTTTTTT. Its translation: CASTPKDTGELFF.

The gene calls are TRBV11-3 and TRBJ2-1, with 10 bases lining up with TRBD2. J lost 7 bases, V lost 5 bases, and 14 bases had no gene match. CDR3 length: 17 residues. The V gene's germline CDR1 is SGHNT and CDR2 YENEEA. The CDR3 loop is CASSPHTIAGGWNEQFF. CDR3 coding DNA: TGTGCCAGCAGCCCTCATACCATAGCGGGAGGTTGGAATGAGCAGTTCTTC.

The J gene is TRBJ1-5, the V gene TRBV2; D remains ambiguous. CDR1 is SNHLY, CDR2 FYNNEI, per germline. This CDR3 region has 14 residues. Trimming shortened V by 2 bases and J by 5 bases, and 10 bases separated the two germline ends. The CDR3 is CASSEYGGDQPQHF. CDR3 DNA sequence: TGTGCCAGCAGTGAATACGGCGGGGATCAGCCCCAGCATTTT.

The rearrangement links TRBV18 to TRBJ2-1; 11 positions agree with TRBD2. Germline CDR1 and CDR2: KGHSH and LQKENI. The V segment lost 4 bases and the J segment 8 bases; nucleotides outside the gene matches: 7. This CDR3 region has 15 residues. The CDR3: CASSLAGGTWDEQFF. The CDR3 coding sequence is TGTGCCAGCTCACTAGCGGGAGGGACCTGGGATGAGCAGTTCTTC.

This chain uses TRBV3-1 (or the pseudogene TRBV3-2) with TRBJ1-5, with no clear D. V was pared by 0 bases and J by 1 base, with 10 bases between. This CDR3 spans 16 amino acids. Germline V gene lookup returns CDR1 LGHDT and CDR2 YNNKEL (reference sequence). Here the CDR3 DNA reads TGTGCCAGCAGCCAAGATCGGGCGGGGAGCAATCAGCCCCAGCATTTT. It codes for CASSQDRAGSNQPQHF.

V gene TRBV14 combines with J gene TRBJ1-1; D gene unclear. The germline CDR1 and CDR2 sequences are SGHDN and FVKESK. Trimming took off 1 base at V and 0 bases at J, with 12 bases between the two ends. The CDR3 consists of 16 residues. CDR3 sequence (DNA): TGTGCCAGCAGCCAAGGCCCGGCGTTCGTGAACACTGAAGCTTTCTTT. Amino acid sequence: CASSQGPAFVNTEAFF.

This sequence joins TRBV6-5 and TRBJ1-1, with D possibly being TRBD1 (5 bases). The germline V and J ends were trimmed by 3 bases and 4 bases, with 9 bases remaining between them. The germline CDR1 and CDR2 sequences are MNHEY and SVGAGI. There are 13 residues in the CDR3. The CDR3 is CASSYVRGTEAFF. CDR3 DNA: TGTGCCAGCAGTTATGTTAGGGGCACTGAAGCTTTCTTT.